A single sample is the source of the 8 T cell receptor beta chains below, sequenced in a study of shared T cell receptors in the human thymus. The table came from immunoSEQ multiplex PCR; TCRdb's copy has only in-frame clones and leaves some out. The sample has about 660,000 clones, 70% to 90% seen once; the top ten hold just under 0.0095%. These records were also assigned to another study, of human thymus T cells.

The sample consisted of thymocytes. The receptor set was obtained from a boy under two years old with a congenital heart defect.

The chain carries TRBV28 and TRBJ1-1, with 11 bases fitting TRBD1. Germline values: CDR1 MDHEN, CDR2 SYDVKM. Losses at the gene ends were 3 bases for V and 3 bases for J; bases not matched to a gene: 3. This CDR3 has 15 residues. The CDR3 nucleotides are TGTGCCAGCAGTTTCGGGACAGGGGGATACACTGAAGCTTTCTTT. Residues: CASSFGTGGYTEAFF.

This sequence joins TRBV28 and TRBJ1-5; D not resolved. The CDR3 length is 14 residues. Trimming pared 3 bases from V and 2 bases from J, leaving 8 bases between. Germline assignment: CDR1 MDHEN and CDR2 SYDVKM. The CDR3 region has the DNA TGTGCCAGCAGTTTGGACTACCGCAATCAGCCCCAGCATTTT. As protein: CASSLDYRNQPQHF.

This chain links TRBV28 with TRBJ2-2; 9 positions match TRBD1. Germline V gives CDR1 MDHEN, CDR2 SYDVKM. This CDR3 is built from 16 residues. Losses at the gene ends were 5 bases for V and 8 bases for J; bases not matched to a gene: 12. CDR3 loop: CASSIHYRGQRGELFF. CDR3 nucleotides: TGTGCCAGCAGTATACACTACAGGGGGCAGAGGGGGGAGCTGTTTTTT.

V usage is TRBV4-3 and J usage is TRBJ2-3, with 8 bases lining up with TRBD2. Per the germline V gene, CDR1 is LGHNA and CDR2 is YSLEER. The trim removed 2 bases at V and 5 bases at J, leaving 12 bases unmatched. CDR3 length: 17 amino acids. CDR3 region: CASSQRPFGGARDTQYF. In DNA form, the CDR3 reads TGCGCCAGCAGCCAAAGGCCATTCGGGGGGGCGAGAGATACGCAGTATTTT.

J is TRBJ1-4 and V is TRBV11-2, with D uncertain. The CDR3 consists of 14 residues. Germline assignment: CDR1 SGHAT and CDR2 FQNNGV. With 7 bases removed from V and 2 bases from J, the gap between germline ends came to 11 bases. This CDR3 reads CASNTGYTNEKLFF. The DNA of the CDR3 is TGTGCCAGCAATACGGGGTATACTAATGAAAAACTGTTTTTT.

The chain employs TRBV25-1 and TRBJ1-1; 9 nucleotides line up with TRBD1. Trimming removed 6 bases from V and 6 bases from J; junction bases left unmatched: 8. The CDR3 totals 14 residues. In germline, CDR1 is MGHDK, CDR2 SYGVNS. Written as DNA, the CDR3 is TGTGCCAGCAGAGCCGGACAGGGGCAACCTGAAGCTTTCTTT. Protein: CASRAGQGQPEAFF.

The chain links TRBV29-1 to TRBJ1-1; no clear D gene. The CDR3 contains 11 residues. V lost 4 bases and J lost 7, with 10 bases in between. Germline V CDR1 and CDR2: SQVTM, ANQGSEA. CDR3 bases: TGCAGCGTTGCGGTAGCTCGTGAAGCTTTCTTT. Residues: CSVAVAREAFF.

The gene calls are TRBV10-3 and TRBJ1-2, with D tentatively TRBD1 (6 bases). Deletions cut 0 bases from V and 5 bases from J, with 19 bases between. Germline CDR1 ENHRY, CDR2 SYGVKD. The CDR3 has 17 residues. The CDR3 here is CAISESKDSLLWYGYTF. DNA of the CDR3: TGTGCCATCAGTGAGTCCAAGGACAGCCTTTTGTGGTATGGCTACACCTTC.